This T cell receptor (beta chain) was captured by sequencing in a study of cytomegalovirus exposure and HLA in healthy donors. Study-wide findings and caveats: Later on, an analysis found that several of the most significant clusters appeared to be linked to common viral pathogens, which included parvovirus B19.

PCR amplification relied on 60 Vbeta primers (plus 13 Jbeta primers). Assay: immunoSEQ multiplex PCR; the TCRdb copy retains only in-frame clones and omits some. The sample includes 74,000 or so clones, 75% of them seen just once. A remark on this clone: Its antigen remains unidentified.

V was pared by 2 bases and J by 0 bases, with 10 bases between. The length of the CDR3 is 15 residues. CDR1 is SGHRS and CDR2 is YFSETQ in the germline V gene. The clonotype was recovered from a woman between 35 and 50 years old in good health and CMV-seronegative. Sequenced material: PBMCs. V is TRBV5-1 and J is TRBJ2-3, with a possible D match to TRBD1 (5 bases). The CDR3 sequence is CASSLRQGSTDTQYF. CDR3 DNA sequence: TGCGCCAGCAGCTTACGGCAGGGTAGCACAGATACGCAGTATTTT.